This is a list of T cell receptor beta chains from one sample in a study of cytomegalovirus exposure and HLA in healthy donors. Profiled with immunoSEQ multiplex PCR; TCRdb holds only in-frame clones, not every one. The top ten hold 5.7% of the sample, which has about 180,000 clones, about three quarters seen once. Input material: PBMCs. These receptors all come from a man aged 40-49 years in good health and CMV-seronegative. The CDR3 runs from the conserved cysteine through the conserved F or W. D genes are given only for firm matches. Size is omitted from some rows. Given values are once, few, many or a class for expanded clones.

j_call v_call d_call clone_size cdr3_aa cdr3_nt
TRBJ2-2 TRBV28 TRBD1 . CASNAPGQGDTGELFF TGTGCCAGCAACGCTCCGGGACAGGGGGACACCGGGGAGCTGTTTTTT
TRBJ1-5 TRBV5-4 TRBD1 . CASSSDRDQPQHF TGTGCCAGCAGCTCAGACAGGGATCAGCCCCAGCATTTT
TRBJ2-1 TRBV10-3 . once CAISDLANEQFF TGTGCCATCAGTGATTTGGCCAATGAGCAGTTCTTC
TRBJ2-1 TRBV5-1 TRBD1 . CASSLPRDRLNEQFF TGCGCCAGCAGCTTGCCGCGGGACAGGTTGAATGAGCAGTTCTTC
TRBJ2-2 TRBV10-3 . . CAIKGEENTGELFF TGTGCCATCAAGGGGGAAGAGAACACCGGGGAGCTGTTTTTT
TRBJ1-1 TRBV9 . . CASSARGLGTEAFF TGTGCCAGCAGCGCCCGAGGGTTAGGAACTGAAGCTTTCTTT
TRBJ1-1 TRBV30 TRBD1 . CAETLGGKNTEAFF TGTGCCGAAACCTTAGGGGGCAAGAACACTGAAGCTTTCTTT
TRBJ2-7 TRBV6-5 TRBD1 . CASRETGGIYEQYF TGTGCCAGCAGGGAGACAGGGGGGATCTACGAGCAGTACTTC
TRBJ1-6 TRBV11-2 . . CASSLEGRYNSPLHF TGTGCCAGCAGCTTAGAGGGGCGGTACAATTCACCCCTCCACTTT
TRBJ2-7 TRBV4-1 TRBD2 . CASSQVAGGYEQYF TGCGCCAGCAGCCAAGTAGCGGGAGGTTACGAGCAGTACTTC
TRBJ2-1 TRBV7-2 . . CASSLGLVGEQFF TGTGCCAGCAGCTTAGGGCTAGTGGGTGAGCAGTTCTTC
TRBJ2-5 TRBV6-1 . once CASSEVGGAGFGETQYF TGTGCCAGCAGTGAAGTAGGGGGGGCAGGGTTTGGGGAGACCCAGTACTTC
TRBJ1-6 TRBV5-4 . . CASSLARVRNSPLHF TGTGCCAGCAGCTTGGCGAGGGTGCGTAATTCACCCCTCCACTTT
TRBJ2-5 TRBV11-2 . . CASSPPSRGETQYF TGTGCCAGCAGTCCCCCTAGCAGGGGAGAGACCCAGTACTTC
TRBJ1-6 TRBV7-9 . . CASSFDSPLHF TGTGCCAGCAGCTTCGATTCACCCCTCCACTTT